Sequencing of this TCR beta chain was carried out in a study of monozygotic twins with inflammatory bowel disease. Overall study findings and caveats: Support was lacking for any single strong IBD-associated signal or clonotype.

For this clonotype: Its antigen is undetermined.

For each CDR3 protein, TCRdb gives one entry from its re-call of the 5' RACE reads, without DNA. The sample holds 440,000 or so distinct CDR3 sequences. The CDR3 is made up of 14 amino acids. Germline CDR1 and CDR2: SGHTA and FQGNSA. This TCR derives from a human donor with ulcerative colitis or Crohn's disease, or a healthy co-twin of an affected twin (not recorded which). This chain connects TRBV7-2 to TRBJ2-7; as DNA is missing, the TRBD1 call by TCRdb cannot be tested. Sample: blood. This CDR3 reads CASSFRQGWDEQYF.